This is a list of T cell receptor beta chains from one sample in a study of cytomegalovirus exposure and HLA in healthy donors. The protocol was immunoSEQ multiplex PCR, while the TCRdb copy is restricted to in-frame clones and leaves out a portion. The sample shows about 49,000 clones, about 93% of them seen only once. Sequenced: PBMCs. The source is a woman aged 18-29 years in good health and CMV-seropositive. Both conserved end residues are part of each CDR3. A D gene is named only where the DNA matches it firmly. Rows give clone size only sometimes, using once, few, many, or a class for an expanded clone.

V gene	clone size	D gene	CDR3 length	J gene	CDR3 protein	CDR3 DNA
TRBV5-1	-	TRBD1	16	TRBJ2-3	CASSFLTGGGTDTQYF	TGCGCCAGCAGCTTTCTTACAGGGGGCGGCACAGATACGCAGTATTTT
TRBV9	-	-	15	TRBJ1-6	CASSVEGRENSPLHF	TGTGCCAGCAGCGTAGAGGGGCGGGAGAATTCACCCCTCCACTTT
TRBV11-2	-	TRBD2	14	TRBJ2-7	CASSAGTTYYEQYF	TGTGCCAGCAGCGCCGGGACTACCTACTACGAGCAGTACTTC
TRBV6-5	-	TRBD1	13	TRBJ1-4	CASRDRAAEKLFF	TGTGCCAGCAGAGACAGGGCTGCCGAAAAACTGTTTTTT
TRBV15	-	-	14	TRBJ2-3	CATSGGASTDTQYF	TGTGCCACCAGCGGAGGGGCTAGCACAGATACGCAGTATTTT
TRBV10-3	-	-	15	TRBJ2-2	CATQNRDLNTGELFF	TGTGCCACCCAAAACAGGGATTTAAACACCGGGGAGCTGTTTTTT
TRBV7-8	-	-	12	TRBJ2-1	CASSLTSNEQFF	TGTGCCAGCAGCCTTACATCAAATGAGCAGTTCTTC
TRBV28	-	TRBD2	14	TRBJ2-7	CASRNSGISYEQYF	TGTGCCAGCAGGAACAGCGGGATTAGCTACGAGCAGTACTTC
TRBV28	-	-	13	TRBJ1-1	CASIVAPNTEAFF	TGTGCCAGCATAGTAGCCCCGAACACTGAAGCTTTCTTT
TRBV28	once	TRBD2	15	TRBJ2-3	CASSFGSGSTDTQYF	TGTGCCAGCAGTTTTGGTAGCGGGAGCACAGATACGCAGTATTTT
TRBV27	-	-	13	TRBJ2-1	CASSRSGYNEQFF	TGTGCCAGCAGTCGCTCGGGCTACAATGAGCAGTTCTTC
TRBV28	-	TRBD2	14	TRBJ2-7	CASSLASGSYEQYF	TGTGCCAGCAGTTTGGCTAGCGGTTCCTACGAGCAGTACTTC
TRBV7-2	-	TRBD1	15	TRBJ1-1	CASSQTGGTGTEAFF	TGTGCCAGCAGTCAGACAGGGGGTACGGGCACTGAAGCTTTCTTT
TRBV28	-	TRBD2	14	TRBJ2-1	CASSKRLALHEQFF	TGTGCCAGCAGTAAAAGACTAGCGCTTCATGAGCAGTTCTTC
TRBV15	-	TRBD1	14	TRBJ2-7	CATSAGQGSYEQYF	TGTGCCACCAGCGCGGGACAGGGGTCCTACGAGCAGTACTTC
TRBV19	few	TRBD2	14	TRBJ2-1	CASETSAEGNEQFF	TGTGCCAGTGAAACTAGCGCTGAGGGCAATGAGCAGTTCTTC
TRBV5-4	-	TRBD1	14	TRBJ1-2	CASSLGQGDVGYTF	TGTGCCAGCAGCCTCGGACAGGGGGACGTGGGCTACACCTTC
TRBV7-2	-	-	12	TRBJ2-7	CASSQSGYEQYF	TGTGCCAGCAGCCAGTCGGGCTACGAGCAGTACTTC
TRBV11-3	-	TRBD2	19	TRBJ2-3	CASSLPIRGSSPSTDTQYF	TGTGCCAGCAGCTTACCTATTCGCGGGAGCTCACCTAGCACAGATACGCAGTATTTT
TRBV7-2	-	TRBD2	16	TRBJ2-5	CASSLEIAGGSETQYF	TGTGCCAGCAGCTTAGAGATCGCGGGAGGATCCGAGACCCAGTACTTC
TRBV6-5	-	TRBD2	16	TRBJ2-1	CASSYPRTSGVNEQFF	TGTGCCAGCAGTTACCCAAGGACTAGCGGGGTAAATGAGCAGTTCTTC
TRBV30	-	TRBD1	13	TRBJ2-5	CAWNRGVQETQYF	TGTGCCTGGAACAGGGGGGTCCAAGAGACCCAGTACTTC
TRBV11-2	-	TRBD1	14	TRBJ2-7	CASSRDRVGYEQYF	TGTGCCAGCAGCCGGGACAGGGTAGGGTACGAGCAGTACTTC
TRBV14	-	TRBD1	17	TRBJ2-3	CASSQGGWGQSTDTQYF	TGTGCCAGCAGCCAAGGGGGCTGGGGACAGAGCACAGATACGCAGTATTTT
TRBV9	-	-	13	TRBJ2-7	CASSVVGSNEQYF	TGTGCCAGCAGCGTAGTCGGGAGCAACGAGCAGTACTTC
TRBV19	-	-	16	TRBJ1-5	CASSIIQGLGNQPQHF	TGTGCCAGTAGTATCATACAGGGTTTGGGCAATCAGCCCCAGCATTTT
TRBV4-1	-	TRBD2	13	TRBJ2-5	CASSQDGGGVQYF	TGCGCCAGCAGCCAAGACGGGGGGGGAGTGCAGTACTTC
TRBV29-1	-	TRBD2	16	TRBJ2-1	CSVSKRDVSSYNEQFF	TGCAGCGTTTCCAAGCGGGACGTCTCCTCCTACAATGAGCAGTTCTTC
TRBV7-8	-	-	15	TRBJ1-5	CASSLHPGSAQPQHF	TGTGCCAGCAGCTTACATCCGGGTTCGGCTCAGCCCCAGCATTTT
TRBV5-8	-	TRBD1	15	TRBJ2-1	CASSLCRTGVNEQFF	TGTGCCAGCAGCTTGTGCCGGACAGGGGTCAATGAGCAGTTCTTC
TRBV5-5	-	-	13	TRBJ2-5	CASSFGAVETQYF	TGTGCCAGCAGCTTCGGAGCAGTAGAGACCCAGTACTTC
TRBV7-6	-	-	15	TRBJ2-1	CASSLTAGVGNEQFF	TGTGCCAGCAGCTTAACGGCAGGGGTAGGGAATGAGCAGTTCTTC
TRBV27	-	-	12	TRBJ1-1	CASRNRNTEAFF	TGTGCCAGTCGGAACAGGAACACTGAAGCTTTCTTT